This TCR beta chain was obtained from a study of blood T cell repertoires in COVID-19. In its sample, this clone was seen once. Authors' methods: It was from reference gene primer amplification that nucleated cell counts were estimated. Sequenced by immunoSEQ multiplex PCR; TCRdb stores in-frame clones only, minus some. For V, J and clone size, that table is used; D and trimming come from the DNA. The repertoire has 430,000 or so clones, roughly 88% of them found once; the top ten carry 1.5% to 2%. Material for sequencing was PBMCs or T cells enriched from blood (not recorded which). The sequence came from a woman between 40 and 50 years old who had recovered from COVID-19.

The CDR3 DNA sequence: TGTGCCAGCAGTCCCTCTTACGAGCAGTACTTC. Its protein product is CASSPSYEQYF. The gene calls are TRBV12-3 or TRBV12-4 and TRBJ2-7, with D hard to call. The CDR3 runs 11 residues. V was shortened by 5 bases and J by 4 bases, with 6 bases between the two germline ends.